These 21 T cell receptor beta chains share one sample of origin, sequenced in a study of CD8 T cells in ankylosing spondylitis. These TCRs' antigens remain unknown. MiXCR was run by TCRdb on the 5' RACE reads, yielding one entry per CDR3 protein. The sample holds 450,000 or so distinct CDR3 sequences, roughly 26% seen once. The study, taken as a whole, reports: A motif of under 10 highly homologous TCR beta variants was seen as apparently characteristic of ankylosing spondylitis blood.

Sequencing used blood, either unsorted or a sorted T cell fraction (not recorded which). These TCRs come from a male donor with ankylosing spondylitis.

The chain is built from TRBV12-3 or TRBV12-4 and TRBJ1-1; 11 bases agree with TRBD1. The CDR3 totals 14 residues. With V trimmed by 3 bases and J by 6 bases, 3 bases remained unmatched. The CDR3 nucleotides read TGTGCCAGCAGTTTCGGGACAGGGGGACCTGAAGCTTTCTTT. The encoded protein is CASSFGTGGPEAFF.

The V call is TRBV3-1, the J call TRBJ1-1; unclear D gene. This CDR3 contains 12 residues. Trimming shortened V by 5 bases and J by 4 bases, and 8 bases separated the two germline ends. Per the germline V gene, CDR1 is LGHDT and CDR2 is YNNKEL (reference sequence). CDR3: CASSSRTTEAFF. The CDR3 bases are TGTGCCAGCAGCTCCCGTACCACTGAAGCTTTCTTT.

Ten or more counts support this clonotype. This rearrangement joins TRBV7-2 to TRBJ2-3, with D possibly called TRBD1 or TRBD2 (5 bases each). From germline, CDR1 is SGHTA and CDR2 FQGNSA. V lost 3 bases and J 6 bases, leaving 10 bases between the germline ends. The CDR3 is made up of 13 amino acids. CDR3: CASSFRGEDTQYF. In DNA, the CDR3 is TGTGCCAGCAGCTTCCGGGGCGAGGATACGCAGTATTTT.

This clonotype was seen more than once but under ten times. The chain uses TRBV5-1 and TRBJ2-1, with unresolved D. There are 16 residues in the CDR3. In germline, CDR1 is SGHRS, CDR2 YFSETQ. Trimming removed 0 bases from V and 0 bases from J, with 10 bases in between. This CDR3 reads CASSLVPESSYNEQFF. CDR3 bases: TGCGCCAGCAGCTTGGTTCCGGAGAGCTCCTACAATGAGCAGTTCTTC.

The chain recombines TRBV7-2 with TRBJ2-7, with D maybe TRBD2 (5 bases). The CDR3 has 13 amino acids. The V gene lost 1 base and the J gene lost 4 bases, with 8 bases spanning the gap. The germline V gene has CDR1 SGHTA and CDR2 FQGNSA. CDR3 residues: CASSLDSGYEQYF. The CDR3 DNA reads as TGTGCCAGCAGCTTAGATTCGGGGTACGAGCAGTACTTC.

This clonotype was observed a few times. This chain connects TRBV5-1 to TRBJ2-7; tentative D call: TRBD2 (6 bases). Trimming removed 0 bases at V and 5 bases at J, with 12 bases between. This CDR3 is 14 amino acids long. Germline CDR1 is SGHRS and CDR2 is YFSETQ. The CDR3 protein is CASSLDGTLDEQYF. In DNA form, the CDR3 reads TGCGCCAGCAGCTTGGACGGGACTCTGGACGAGCAGTACTTC.

The CDR3 DNA follows: TGCAGTGCTAGAGATGGTGGGACCAGAAACTACGAGCAGTACGTC. Its protein is CSARDGGTRNYEQYV. The chain links TRBV20-1 to TRBJ2-7, with D perhaps given as TRBD1 or TRBD2 (5 bases each). Deletions cut 0 bases from V and 3 bases from J, with 15 bases between. CDR1 DFQATT and CDR2 SNEGSKA come from the germline V gene (reference sequence). CDR3 length equals 15 residues.

The rearrangement joins TRBV29-1 to TRBJ1-5, with 10 bases that match TRBD1. Germline V lookup: CDR1 SQVTM, CDR2 ANQGSEA. The CDR3 totals 15 residues. Losses at the gene ends were 6 bases for V and 2 bases for J; bases not matched to a gene: 7. The CDR3 coding sequence is TGCAGCGTCGCCGGGACAGGGGTGGGCAATCAGCCCCAGCATTTT. Translated: CSVAGTGVGNQPQHF.

This chain uses TRBV20-1 with TRBJ1-3; D call uncertain. The CDR3 is 13 amino acids. CDR1 DFQATT and CDR2 SNEGSKA come from the germline V gene (reference sequence). The ends were cut back, 3 bases at V and 0 bases at J, with 6 bases in the middle. The CDR3 spells CSARVPSGNTIYF. CDR3 coding DNA: TGCAGTGCTAGGGTCCCCTCTGGAAACACCATATATTTT.

This clonotype was recorded a few times. The chain recombines TRBV10-3 with TRBJ1-4; the D gene is possibly TRBD1 (5 bases). The CDR3 has 14 amino acids. V was clipped by 6 bases and J by 5 bases, with 13 bases between them. CDR1 is ENHRY, CDR2 SYGVKD, per germline. For the CDR3, the DNA is TGTGCCATCAGAGCCGGGACCGAGAATGAAAAACTGTTTTTT. Translating it yields CAIRAGTENEKLFF.

This clonotype was recorded a few times. The rearrangement joins TRBV10-3 to TRBJ2-6; D gene ambiguous. The V and J ends lost 0 bases and 2 bases respectively, with 5 bases between them. There are 15 residues in the CDR3. Germline V gene lookup returns CDR1 ENHRY and CDR2 SYGVKD. The DNA of the CDR3 is TGTGCCATCAGTGAGTCAAGGGCTGGGGCCAACGTCCTGACTTTC. The encoded protein is CAISESRAGANVLTF.

The chain employs TRBV29-1 and TRBJ1-3, with D possibly TRBD1 on 5 matching bases. V was cut by 4 bases and J by 1 base, with 8 bases left in between. Germline values: CDR1 SQVTM, CDR2 ANQGSEA. The CDR3 is 13 amino acids. In DNA, the CDR3 is TGCAGCGTTGGAGGGGTGTCTGGAAACACCATATATTTT. Translated, it gives CSVGGVSGNTIYF.

V usage is TRBV6-1 and J usage is TRBJ2-3, with 9 bases that match TRBD1. Germline assignment: CDR1 MNHNS and CDR2 SASEGT. The V segment lost 10 bases and the J segment 1 base; nucleotides outside the gene matches: 6. The CDR3 contains 14 residues. The CDR3 DNA reads as TGTGCCACGAACCGGGACAGGGGCACAGATACGCAGTATTTT. Amino acids: CATNRDRGTDTQYF.

The table lists this clonotype with a few counts. V and J are TRBV27 and TRBJ1-4, with D perhaps matching TRBD1 (6 bases). Germline V gene sequence: CDR1 MNHEY, CDR2 SMNVEV (reference sequence). The CDR3 spans 14 residues. V shed 6 bases and J shed 7 bases, with 15 bases lying between them. CDR3 residues: CASRSPGAGEKLFF. Here the CDR3 DNA reads TGTGCCAGCAGGAGCCCGGGGGCGGGTGAAAAACTGTTTTTT.

The chain carries TRBV20-1 and TRBJ2-2, with D possibly TRBD1 on 6 matching bases. Trimming pared 4 bases from V and 1 base from J, leaving 10 bases between. The CDR3 has 14 residues. The V gene's germline CDR1 is DFQATT and CDR2 SNEGSKA (reference sequence). The CDR3 sequence: CSAMGAGNTGELFF. The DNA of the CDR3 is TGCAGTGCTATGGGGGCAGGGAACACCGGGGAGCTGTTTTTT.

The chain couples TRBV12-3 or TRBV12-4 to TRBJ2-5, with TRBD2 identical over 8 bases. The CDR3 is 15 amino acids. With 5 bases clipped from V and 3 bases from J, the junction kept 8 bases outside the gene matches. The CDR3 sequence: CASSPVGAGEETQYF. The CDR3 coding sequence is TGTGCCAGCAGTCCGGTGGGAGCGGGAGAAGAGACCCAGTACTTC.

A few counts support this clonotype. CDR3 DNA sequence: TGTGCCAGCAGCTTAGACACAGGGGGTATCGCAGATACGCAGTATTTT. This codes for CASSLDTGGIADTQYF. The J gene is TRBJ2-3, the V gene TRBV7-2, with 8 bases aligning to TRBD1. Germline V gene lookup returns CDR1 SGHTA and CDR2 FQGNSA. CDR3 size: 16 residues. After removal of 1 base from V and 4 bases from J, the junction contained 7 bases not matched to a gene. The full variable domain, completed using reference TRBV7-2 and TRBJ2-3, is GAGVSQSPSNKVTEKGKDVELRCDPISGHTALYWYRQSLGQGLEFLIYFQGNSAPDKSGLPSDRFSAERTGGSVSTLTIQRTQQEDSAVYLCASSLDTGGIADTQYFGPGTRLTVL.

This clonotype was counted only a few times. The chain combines TRBV27 with TRBJ2-1; TRBD1 might be the D (5 bases). The V gene lost 6 bases and the J gene lost 4 bases, with 16 bases spanning the gap. This CDR3 has 15 residues. Germline V gives CDR1 MNHEY, CDR2 SMNVEV (reference sequence). The CDR3 DNA reads TGTGCCAGCAGCCACTTGGTGGACACTTACAATGAGCAGTTCTTC. As protein: CASSHLVDTYNEQFF.

This chain uses TRBV5-1 with TRBJ1-1; possible D gene TRBD1, 5 bases. Germline assignment: CDR1 SGHRS and CDR2 YFSETQ. V was trimmed by 4 bases and J by 3 bases, leaving 16 bases between them. The CDR3 loop spans 15 amino acids. CDR3 amino acids: CASSPGREEYTEAFF. The DNA for the CDR3 is TGCGCCAGCAGCCCGGGACGGGAGGAATACACTGAAGCTTTCTTT.

This clonotype showed up just a few times. The rearrangement uses TRBV18 and TRBJ2-7; D gene ambiguous. V was clipped by 1 base and J by 5 bases, with 9 bases between them. Germline V gives CDR1 KGHSH, CDR2 LQKENI. The CDR3 loop spans 13 amino acids. The CDR3 protein is CASSPRRVDEQYV. The CDR3 coding sequence is TGTGCCAGCTCACCACGAAGGGTTGACGAGCAGTACGTC.

This clonotype was found a few times. The chain recombines TRBV5-1 with TRBJ2-1; 8 bases map to TRBD2. This CDR3 has 16 residues. Germline-derived CDR1 and CDR2 are SGHRS and YFSETQ. The junction had 12 bases not matched to a gene; V was cut back by 4 bases and J by 6 bases. CDR3 protein: CASSPGLADVSNEQFF. The CDR3 nucleotides read TGCGCCAGCAGCCCAGGACTAGCCGACGTTAGCAATGAGCAGTTCTTC.